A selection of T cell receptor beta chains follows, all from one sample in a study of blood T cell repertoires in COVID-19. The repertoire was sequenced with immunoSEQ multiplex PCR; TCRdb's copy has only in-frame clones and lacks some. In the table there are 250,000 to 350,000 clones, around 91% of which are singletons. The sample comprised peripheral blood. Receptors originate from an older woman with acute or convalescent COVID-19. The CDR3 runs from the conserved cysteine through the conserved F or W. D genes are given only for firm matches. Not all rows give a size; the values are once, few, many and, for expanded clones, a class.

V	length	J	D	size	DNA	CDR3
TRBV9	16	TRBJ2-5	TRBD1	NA	TGTGCCAGCAGCGTAGACCTCAGGGGGCTGTCGGAGACCCAGTACTTC	CASSVDLRGLSETQYF
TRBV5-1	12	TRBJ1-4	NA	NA	TGCGCCAGCAGCTCCGCGGGGGAAAAACTGTTTTTT	CASSSAGEKLFF
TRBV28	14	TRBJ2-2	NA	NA	TGTGCCAGCAGTTTGCAGGGGAAGACCGGGGAGCTGTTTTTT	CASSLQGKTGELFF
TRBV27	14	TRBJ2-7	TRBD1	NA	TGTGCCAGCAGTTTTTCAGGGGGCTCCTACGAGCAGTACTTC	CASSFSGGSYEQYF
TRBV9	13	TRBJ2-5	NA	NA	TGTGCCAGCACCGGGGCGGGAAAAGAGACCCAGTACTTC	CASTGAGKETQYF
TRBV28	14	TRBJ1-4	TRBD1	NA	TGTGCCAGCAGTTTCCAGGGGGCGAGTGAAAAACTGTTTTTT	CASSFQGASEKLFF
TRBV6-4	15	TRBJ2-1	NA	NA	TGTGCCAGCAGTGACTGGGGGGGGCCCTACAATGAGCAGTTCTTC	CASSDWGGPYNEQFF
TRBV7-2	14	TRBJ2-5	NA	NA	TGTGCCAGCAGCTCCACGGCACTAAAAGAGACCCAGTACTTC	CASSSTALKETQYF
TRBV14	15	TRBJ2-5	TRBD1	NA	TGTGCCAGCAGTCAAGGACAGGGGGCACAAGAGACCCAGTACTTC	CASSQGQGAQETQYF
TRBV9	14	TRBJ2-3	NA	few	TGTGCCAGCAGCGTTTCAGATAGCACAGATACGCAGTATTTT	CASSVSDSTDTQYF
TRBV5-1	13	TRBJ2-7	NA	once	TGCGCCAGCAGCTTGGGCTACTCCTACGAGCAGTACTTC	CASSLGYSYEQYF
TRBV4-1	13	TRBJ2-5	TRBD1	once	TGCGCCAGCAGCCCCGGACAGGGGGAGACCCAGTACTTC	CASSPGQGETQYF
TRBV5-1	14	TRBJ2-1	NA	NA	TGCGCCAGCAGCTTGGGTACAGGGGGGGATGAGCAGTTCTTC	CASSLGTGGDEQFF
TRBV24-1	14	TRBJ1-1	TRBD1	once	TGTGCCACCAGTGGGGGGACAGGGGGCACTGAAGCTTTCTTT	CATSGGTGGTEAFF
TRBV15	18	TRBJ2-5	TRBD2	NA	TGTGCCACCAGCAGAGGAGGGCTAGCGGGGGGAACACAAGAGACCCAGTACTTC	CATSRGGLAGGTQETQYF
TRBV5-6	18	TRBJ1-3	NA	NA	TGTGCCAGCAGCTTGGGCAGTCTCTTGGGGCCCTCTGGAAACACCATATATTTT	CASSLGSLLGPSGNTIYF
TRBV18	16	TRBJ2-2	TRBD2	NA	TGTGCCAGCTCCCTCGGACTAGCAGAGAACACCGGGGAGCTGTTTTTT	CASSLGLAENTGELFF
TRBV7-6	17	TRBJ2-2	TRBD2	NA	TGTGCCAGCAGCTCTACAACGACTAGCCCGAACACCGGGGAGCTGTTTTTT	CASSSTTTSPNTGELFF
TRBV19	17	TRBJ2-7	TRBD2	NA	TGTGCCAGTAGTAAAAGCCTGGGGACTAGCGGGGCCTACGAGCAGTACTTC	CASSKSLGTSGAYEQYF
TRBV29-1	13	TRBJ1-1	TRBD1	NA	TGCAGCGGGAACAGGGGGCGAGGCACTGAAGCTTTCTTT	CSGNRGRGTEAFF
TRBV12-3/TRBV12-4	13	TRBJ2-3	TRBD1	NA	TGTGCCAGCAGCCCTCAGGGGGTAGATACGCAGTATTTT	CASSPQGVDTQYF
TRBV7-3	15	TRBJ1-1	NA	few	TGTGCCAGCAGCTTAACTCGGGTCCGGAACACTGAAGCTTTCTTT	CASSLTRVRNTEAFF
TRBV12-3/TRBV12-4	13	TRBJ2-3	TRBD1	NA	TGTGCCAGCAGCCTTGGACAGGGGGATACGCAGTATTTT	CASSLGQGDTQYF
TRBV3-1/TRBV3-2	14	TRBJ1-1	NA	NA	TGTGCCAGCAGCCAGCACCAAGGGGGAGTTGAAGCTTTCTTT	CASSQHQGGVEAFF
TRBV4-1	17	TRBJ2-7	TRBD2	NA	TGCGCCAGCAGCCAAATAACAAAGACTAGCGGTCCCTACGAGCAGTACTTC	CASSQITKTSGPYEQYF
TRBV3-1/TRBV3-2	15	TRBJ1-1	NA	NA	TGTGCCAGCAGCCAAACAGGGAGGGGGAACACTGAAGCTTTCTTT	CASSQTGRGNTEAFF
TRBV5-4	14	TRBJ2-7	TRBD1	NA	TGTGCCAGCAGCTTTAAAGGACAGGGATGGGAGCAGTACTTC	CASSFKGQGWEQYF
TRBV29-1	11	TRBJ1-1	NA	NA	TGCAGCGTTGACAGGGGAACTGAAGCTTTCTTT	CSVDRGTEAFF
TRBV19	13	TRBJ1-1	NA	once	TGTGCCAGTACCCTCGGGGAATTCACTGAAGCTTTCTTT	CASTLGEFTEAFF
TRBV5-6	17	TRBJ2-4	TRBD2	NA	TGTGCCAGCAGCTTGGCGGGACTAGCTGGGGCCAAAAACATTCAGTACTTC	CASSLAGLAGAKNIQYF
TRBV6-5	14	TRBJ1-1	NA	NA	TGTGCCAGCAGCGCGGACAGTTTGAACACTGAAGCTTTCTTT	CASSADSLNTEAFF
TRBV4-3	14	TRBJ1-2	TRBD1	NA	TGCGCCAGCAGCCAAGACTGGACAGGGTATGGCTACACCTTC	CASSQDWTGYGYTF
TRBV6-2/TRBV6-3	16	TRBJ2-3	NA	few	TGTGCCAGCAGCCCCCTAAGGGGGTTTGGCACAGATACGCAGTATTTT	CASSPLRGFGTDTQYF
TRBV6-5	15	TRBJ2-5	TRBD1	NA	TGTGCCAGCAGTTACTGGCAGGGGGCGGGCGAGACCCAGTACTTC	CASSYWQGAGETQYF
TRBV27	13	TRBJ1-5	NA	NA	TGCGCGGGTGCTCGATATCAGAATCAGCCCCAGCATTTT	CAGARYQNQPQHF
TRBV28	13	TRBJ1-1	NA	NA	TGTGCCAGCAGTCCTGCAGGGCAAACTGAAGCTTTCTTT	CASSPAGQTEAFF
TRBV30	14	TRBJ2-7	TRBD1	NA	TGTGCCTGGAGTCCGGGACAGGGGGTAGGCGAGCAGTACTTC	CAWSPGQGVGEQYF
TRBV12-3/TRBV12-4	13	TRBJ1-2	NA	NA	TGTGCCAGCAGTTTAGCAGGGGGCTATGGCTACACCTTC	CASSLAGGYGYTF
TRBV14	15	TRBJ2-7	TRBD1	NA	TGTGCTAGCAGCTATACTCCGGGACAGGGGAGCGAGCAGTACTTC	CASSYTPGQGSEQYF
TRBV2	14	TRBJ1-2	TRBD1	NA	TGTGCCAGCAGTGGGGGGACAGGGGTTTTTGGCTACACCTTC	CASSGGTGVFGYTF
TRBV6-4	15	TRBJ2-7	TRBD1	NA	TGTGCCAGCAGTGACTCGACAGGGGGGTCCTACGAGCAGTACTTC	CASSDSTGGSYEQYF
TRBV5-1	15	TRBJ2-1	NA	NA	TGCGCCAGCACCTGGAGCCGCGGGCTATACAATGAGCAGTTCTTC	CASTWSRGLYNEQFF
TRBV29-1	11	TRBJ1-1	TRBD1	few	TGCAGCGTTGAGGACAGGGTTATGGCTTTCTTT	CSVEDRVMAFF
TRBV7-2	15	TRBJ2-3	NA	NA	TGTGCCAGCAGCCTTCGCGAGACTGGTACAGATACGCAGTATTTT	CASSLRETGTDTQYF
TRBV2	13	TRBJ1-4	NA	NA	TGTGCCAGCGGCCTCACAACTAATGAAAAACTGTTTTTT	CASGLTTNEKLFF
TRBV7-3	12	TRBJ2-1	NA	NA	TGTGCCAGCAGCCGGGACTCCAATGAGCAGTTCTTC	CASSRDSNEQFF
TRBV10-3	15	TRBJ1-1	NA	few	TGTGCCATCAGTGAGGACGGGATCATGAACACTGAAGCTTTCTTT	CAISEDGIMNTEAFF
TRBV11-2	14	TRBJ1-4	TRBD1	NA	TGTGCCAGCAGCCTACACAGGGGAAGTGAAAAACTGTTTTTT	CASSLHRGSEKLFF
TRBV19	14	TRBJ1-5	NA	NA	TGTGCCAGTAGTACAGGGGTCGGCAATCAGCCCCAGCATTTT	CASSTGVGNQPQHF
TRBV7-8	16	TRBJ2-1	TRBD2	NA	TGTGCCAGCCGTCCCTTGGGACTAGCGGGAGTGGGTGAGCAGTTCTTC	CASRPLGLAGVGEQFF
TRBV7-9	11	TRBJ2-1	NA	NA	TGTGCCAGCAGCTCTAGTGGGGAGCAGTTCTTC	CASSSSGEQFF